These T cell receptor beta chains were read from a single sample in a study. TCRdb re-derived calls from the 5' RACE reads in MiXCR, one entry per CDR3 protein. This repertoire shows approximately 40,000 distinct CDR3 sequences, about 20% found once; its top ten account for over 3.5%. Input material: Tregs sorted from blood. The source is a female donor with breast cancer. The CDR3 runs from the conserved cysteine through the conserved F or W. Each record gives: CDR3 DNA, CDR3 protein, D gene, V gene, J gene, clone size. D genes are given only for firm matches. For some rows the clone size is stated as once, few or many, or as a class when expanded; others skip it.

DNA: TGTGCCAGCAGCGTAGCGGGACAGGGTTACGAGCAGTACTTC
CDR3: CASSVAGQGYEQYF
D: TRBD1
V: TRBV9
J: TRBJ2-7
size: many

DNA: TGCAGTGCCAGACCCTGGGGCAATGAGCAGTTCTTC
CDR3: CSARPWGNEQFF
D: NA
V: TRBV20-1
J: TRBJ2-1
size: medium-sized

DNA: TGTGCCAGCAGCTCCAGTAGGGGAACCACAGATACGCAGTATTTT
CDR3: CASSSSRGTTDTQYF
D: NA
V: TRBV11-2
J: TRBJ2-3
size: NA

DNA: TGCGCCAGCAGCTTGGCTGTGACAGGGGACAATGAGCAGTTCTTC
CDR3: CASSLAVTGDNEQFF
D: TRBD1
V: TRBV5-1
J: TRBJ2-1
size: NA

DNA: TGCAGTGCTAGAGGGGTCGGGACAGCGTATGGCTACACCTTC
CDR3: CSARGVGTAYGYTF
D: TRBD1
V: TRBV20-1
J: TRBJ1-2
size: many

DNA: TGCAGTGCTAGGTTTTTGGCCGGGACAGGCAATGAAAAACTGTTTTTT
CDR3: CSARFLAGTGNEKLFF
D: TRBD1
V: TRBV20-1
J: TRBJ1-4
size: few

DNA: TGTGCCAGCAGTTTAAAAGGGAGGGCCTACAATGAGCAGTTCTTC
CDR3: CASSLKGRAYNEQFF
D: TRBD2
V: TRBV12-3/TRBV12-4
J: TRBJ2-1
size: NA

DNA: TGTGCCAACAGTCCCACCTACGAGCAGTACTTC
CDR3: CANSPTYEQYF
D: NA
V: TRBV28
J: TRBJ2-7
size: NA

DNA: TGTAGCGCTGAACGTACTAGGAGTGCAGATACGCAGTATTTT
CDR3: CSAERTRSADTQYF
D: NA
V: TRBV29-1
J: TRBJ2-3
size: NA

DNA: TGCGCCAGCAGCCCAGGCGGCGGCCGCCGACTCAGGGACACCATATATTTT
CDR3: CASSPGGGRRLRDTIYF
D: NA
V: TRBV4-1
J: TRBJ1-3
size: NA

DNA: TGTGCCAGCAGCTTTAGAGAGAGCTCCTACGAGCAGTACTTC
CDR3: CASSFRESSYEQYF
D: NA
V: TRBV7-9
J: TRBJ2-7
size: NA

DNA: TGTGCCAGCAGCCAAGAAGCGGGAGGGCCTTACGAGCAGTACTTC
CDR3: CASSQEAGGPYEQYF
D: TRBD2
V: TRBV4-2
J: TRBJ2-7
size: many

DNA: TGTGCCAGCAGCCTAATTCGGGACAGCACAGATACGCAGTATTTT
CDR3: CASSLIRDSTDTQYF
D: NA
V: TRBV7-6
J: TRBJ2-3
size: few

DNA: TGCAGTGCTTTCCACAGTCTAGCGGGAAGAAATACGCAGTATTTT
CDR3: CSAFHSLAGRNTQYF
D: TRBD2
V: TRBV20-1
J: TRBJ2-3
size: few

DNA: TGCGCCAGCAGCCAGGACCGGGGAGGGACCTTCTTGGGGGCCTACAATGAGCAGTTCTTC
CDR3: CASSQDRGGTFLGAYNEQFF
D: TRBD2
V: TRBV4-1
J: TRBJ2-1
size: few

DNA: TGTGCCAGCAGCGATCCGGGACCCCGCAATGAGCAGTTCTTC
CDR3: CASSDPGPRNEQFF
D: NA
V: TRBV6-5
J: TRBJ2-1
size: many

DNA: TGTGCCAGCAGTTACCCCCGGAGCGGGTCCCAAAAAAAGGAGACCCAGTACTTC
CDR3: CASSYPRSGSQKKETQYF
D: NA
V: TRBV6-6
J: TRBJ2-5
size: NA